This paragraph reports one T cell receptor (beta chain). Its binding antigen is unknown. Per-nucleotide qualities are absent, and no much larger clonotype sits a single base away. CDR1 and CDR2 (LNHDA, SQIVND) derive from the germline V gene (reference sequence). The CDR3, cysteine through phenylalanine, is 14 amino acids long. The kept DNA is CDR3 alone, 42 bases in frame from the first base. From V the trimming removes 5 bases and from J it removes 5 bases, while the gene matches leave 8 bases of the junction unaccounted for. The sample belongs to a study of PD-1 blockade in classical Hodgkin lymphoma (dated by TCRdb to the early 2020s). For the study in its entirety: Nivolumab dosing was 3 mg/kg intravenously every 2 weeks, continuing until either disease progression or unacceptable toxicity. A peripheral blood immune signature of response to PD-1 blockade in classical Hodgkin lymphoma was defined using TCR beta sequencing and CyTOF.

Beyond this particular receptor, the publication reports: Only a single clinical trial cohort was studied, and what caused the repertoire differences, possibly disease activity or prior therapy, remained undefined. Diversity was lower in patients who began nivolumab less than 1 year after ASCT, so these patients were left out of later analyses to avoid confounding by immune reconstitution. CD4+ but not CD8+ TCR diversity rose significantly by C4D1 (p=0.0027 vs p=0.16), most apparent in complete responders (p=0.02). Trial patients achieving complete response had baseline diversity similar to newly diagnosed patients, whereas partial responders and progressors had significantly lower diversity. Newly diagnosed patients were reported to have lower baseline TCR diversity than healthy donors, and relapsed/refractory patients were reported to have lower baseline TCR diversity still.

Genomic DNA was isolated using the Qiagen DNeasy kit from unsorted PBMCs as well as from negatively selected CD4+ and CD8+ fractions. Using primers that anneal to V and J segments, immunoSEQ multiplex PCR amplified the TCR beta CDR3 regions. A synthetic immune receptor repertoire was used to minimize amplification bias, and remaining bias was computationally removed after sequencing. In the source study's methods: Custom Python scripts were used to quantify repertoire diversity as the Shannon entropy index. Unsorted, CD4+ and CD8+ repertoires were examined separately, except in combined analyses, for which CD4+ and CD8+ sequences were merged in silico. A clone was considered expanded if an increase in frequency of at least 2-fold after treatment relative to C1D1 was found, and a pseudocount of 0.5 was applied to clones undetected at baseline. Singleton clones were defined as clones with 0 or 1 copy at C1D1, and non-singleton clones were defined as clones with 2 or more copies. Clones expanded in unsorted samples were labelled as CD4+, CD8+ or unknown by matching protein sequences in sorted samples from the same patient. Wilcoxon tests were applied to paired samples to test diversity changes from C1D1 to C4D1. The table comes from immuneACCESS by way of TCRdb, which keeps in-frame sequences with V and J called. Part of the clones is missing from these tables; in studies checked, under half for an unresolved V gene and the rest for unknown reasons. For V, J and clone size, that table is used; D and trimming come from the DNA. The sample contains 40,000 to 60,000 clones, about two thirds of them found a single time. The leading ten clones occupy approximately 15% of the sample.

This specimen's time point label, interpreted: cycle 2 day 1 (C2D1) of nivolumab. Every trial patient had relapsed after autologous stem cell transplantation, and cohorts A, B and C differed in prior brentuximab vedotin exposure. The trial cohort was composed of about 53 patients with relapsed/refractory classical Hodgkin lymphoma, for whom complete response, partial response or progressive disease was recorded as best overall response. Single-agent nivolumab was administered to trial patients in the multi-cohort phase II CheckMate 205 trial. An independent review committee assessed best overall response by applying the 2007 International Working Group response criteria. Trial PBMCs were collected immediately before nivolumab initiation (C1D1) and during therapy at cycle 2 day 1 and cycle 4 day 1. Peripheral blood was collected in 8 mL Vacutainer Cell Preparation Tubes, from which PBMCs were isolated by centrifugation and then cryopreserved.

Sequenced material: peripheral blood mononuclear cells (PBMCs), taken before the second cycle of nivolumab. The clonotype was recovered from a human donor with classical Hodgkin lymphoma. The chain links TRBV19 with TRBJ2-5, and TRBD1 aligns with 7 junction nucleotides. Read as DNA, the sequence is TGTGCCAGTAGTGTGCGACAGGGTCTGGAGACCCAGTACTTC. Translated, this gives CASSVRQGLETQYF.